The clone carrying this TCR beta chain was seen a handful of times. Its antigen is still unknown. Trimming took 1 base from V and 5 from J, leaving 15 bases between them. The CDR3 is 15 amino acids. CDR1 SGHRS and CDR2 YFSETQ come from the germline V gene. A second roughly 6 to 11 cycle PCR used barcoded and J-beta primers. Researchers report that each sample yielded at least 2.5 million CDR3-containing paired-end reads. In TCRdb, the 5' RACE reads were re-called with MiXCR into one record per CDR3 protein. This sample carries around 620,000 distinct CDR3 sequences, 25% to 30% of them seen once, and the ten largest clones take approximately 17%. The entry originates in a study of blood T cells in healthy people across ages. Points from the study as a whole: Aged donors had fewer naive CD4+ cells and lower diversity than long-lived donors. Estimated diversity, derived from one million T cells, was regarded as an underestimate.

The receptor's source is a woman aged 70 to 79 in good health. Specimen: blood. This chain links TRBV5-1 with TRBJ2-5; a possible D gene is TRBD2 (5 bases). The DNA for the CDR3 is TGCGCCAGCAGCTTGAGGGCGAGGGTTGCGGAGACCCAGTACTTC. It translates to CASSLRARVAETQYF.